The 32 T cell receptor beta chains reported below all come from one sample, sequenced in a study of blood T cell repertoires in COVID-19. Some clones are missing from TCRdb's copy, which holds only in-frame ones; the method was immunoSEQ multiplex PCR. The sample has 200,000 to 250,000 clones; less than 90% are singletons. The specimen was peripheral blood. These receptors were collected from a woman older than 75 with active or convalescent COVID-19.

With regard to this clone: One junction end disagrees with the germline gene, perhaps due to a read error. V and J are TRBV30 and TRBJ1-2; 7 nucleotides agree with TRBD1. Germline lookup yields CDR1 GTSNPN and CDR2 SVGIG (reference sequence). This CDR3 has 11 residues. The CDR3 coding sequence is TGTGCCCGGAGGGACAGCTATGGCTACACCTTC. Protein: CARRDSYGYTF.

In nucleotides, the CDR3 is TGTGCCAGCAGACCCCAGTGGAGCGATGAAAAACTGTTTTTT. Protein: CASRPQWSDEKLFF. The rearrangement links TRBV28 to TRBJ1-4; unclear D gene. The CDR3 covers 14 residues. Germline V CDR1 and CDR2: MDHEN, SYDVKM. V dropped 6 bases and J dropped 6 bases, with 14 bases sitting between them.

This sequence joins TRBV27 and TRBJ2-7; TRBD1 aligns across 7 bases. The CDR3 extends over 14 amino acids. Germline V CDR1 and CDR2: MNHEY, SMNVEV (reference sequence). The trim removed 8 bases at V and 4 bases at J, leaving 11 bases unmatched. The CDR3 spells CASRIQGIAYEQYF. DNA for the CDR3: TGTGCCAGCCGAATACAGGGGATTGCGTACGAGCAGTACTTC.

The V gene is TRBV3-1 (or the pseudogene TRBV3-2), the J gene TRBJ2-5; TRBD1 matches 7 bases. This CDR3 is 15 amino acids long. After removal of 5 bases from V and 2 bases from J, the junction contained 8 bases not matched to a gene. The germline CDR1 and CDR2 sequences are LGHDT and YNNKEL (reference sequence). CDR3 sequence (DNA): TGTGCCAGCAGCAAACGGGACAGCCGACAAGAGACCCAGTACTTC. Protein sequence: CASSKRDSRQETQYF.

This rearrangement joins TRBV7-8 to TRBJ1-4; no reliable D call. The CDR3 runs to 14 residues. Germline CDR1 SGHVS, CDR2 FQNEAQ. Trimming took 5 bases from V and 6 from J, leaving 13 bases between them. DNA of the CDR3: TGTGCCAGCAGCCGGCGGGGTGCTGATGAAAAACTGTTTTTT. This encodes CASSRRGADEKLFF. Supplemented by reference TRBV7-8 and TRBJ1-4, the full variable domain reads GAGVSQSPRYKVAKRGQDVALRCDPISGHVSLFWYQQALGQGPEFLTYFQNEAQLDKSGLPSDRFFAERPEGSVSTLKIQRTQQEDSAVYLCASSRRGADEKLFFGSGTQLSVL.

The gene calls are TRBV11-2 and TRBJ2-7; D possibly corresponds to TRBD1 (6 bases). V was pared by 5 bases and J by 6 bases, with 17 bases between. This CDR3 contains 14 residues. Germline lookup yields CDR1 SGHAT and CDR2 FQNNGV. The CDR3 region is CASSRQSGVGEQYF. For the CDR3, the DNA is TGTGCCAGCAGCCGCCAATCAGGGGTCGGCGAGCAGTACTTC.

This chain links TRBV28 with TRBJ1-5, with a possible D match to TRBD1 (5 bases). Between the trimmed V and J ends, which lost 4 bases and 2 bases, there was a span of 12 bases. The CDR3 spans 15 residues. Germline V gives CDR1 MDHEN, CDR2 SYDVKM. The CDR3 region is CASSSGFRGNQPQHF. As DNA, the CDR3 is TGTGCCAGCAGTTCAGGGTTTAGGGGCAATCAGCCCCAGCATTTT.

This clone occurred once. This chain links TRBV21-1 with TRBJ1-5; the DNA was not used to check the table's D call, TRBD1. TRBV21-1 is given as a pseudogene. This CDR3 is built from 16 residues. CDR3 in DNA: TGTGCCAGCAGCAGGAGACAGGGGGCCGTTAGACAGCCCCAGCATTTT. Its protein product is CASSRRQGAVRQPQHF.

CDR3 region: CASSSDNEQFF. CDR3 DNA sequence: TGTGCCAGCAGCAGCGACAATGAGCAGTTCTTC. J is TRBJ2-1 and V is TRBV5-6; D unresolved. The V gene lost 4 bases and the J gene lost 5 bases, with 4 bases spanning the gap. This CDR3 is 11 amino acids long. CDR1 and CDR2 from the germline V gene are SGHDT and YYEEEE.

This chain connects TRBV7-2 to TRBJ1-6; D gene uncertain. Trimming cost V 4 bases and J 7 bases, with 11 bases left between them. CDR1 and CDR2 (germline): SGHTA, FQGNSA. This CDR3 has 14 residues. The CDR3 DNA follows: TGTGCCAGCAGCTCCCAACACCTGAATTCACCCCTCCACTTT. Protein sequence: CASSSQHLNSPLHF.

In nucleotides, the CDR3 is TGTGCTAGTGGTTTACGAAGCGGTGGTGGGAATGAGCAGTTCTTC. It specifies CASGLRSGGGNEQFF. This sequence joins TRBV12-5 and TRBJ2-1, with D tentatively TRBD2 (5 bases). Germline V gene data show CDR1 as LGHNT and CDR2 as FRNRAP. This CDR3 is 15 amino acids long. V was shortened by 3 bases and J by 7 bases, with 16 bases between the two germline ends. The complete variable domain, with remaining parts taken from reference TRBV12-5 and TRBJ2-1, reads DARVTQTPRHKVTEMGQEVTMRCQPILGHNTVFWYRQTMMQGLELLAYFRNRAPLDDSGMPKDRFSAEMPDATLATLKIQPSEPRDSAVYFCASGLRSGGGNEQFFGPGTRLTVL.

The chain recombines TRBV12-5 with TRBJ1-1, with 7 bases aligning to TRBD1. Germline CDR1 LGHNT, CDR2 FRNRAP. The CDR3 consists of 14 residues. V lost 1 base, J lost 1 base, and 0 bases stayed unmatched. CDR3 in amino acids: CASGLDRGNTEAFF. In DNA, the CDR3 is TGTGCTAGTGGTTTGGACAGGGGGAACACTGAAGCTTTCTTT. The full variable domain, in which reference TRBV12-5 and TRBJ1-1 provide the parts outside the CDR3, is DARVTQTPRHKVTEMGQEVTMRCQPILGHNTVFWYRQTMMQGLELLAYFRNRAPLDDSGMPKDRFSAEMPDATLATLKIQPSEPRDSAVYFCASGLDRGNTEAFFGQGTRLTVV.

CDR3 DNA: TGTGCCAGCAGCTCAGGACTAGCGGGGGAGCTGTTTTTT. Its protein product is CASSSGLAGELFF. The J gene is TRBJ2-2, the V gene TRBV11-3; TRBD2 matches at 9 bases. The germline V gene encodes CDR1 SGHNT and CDR2 YENEEA. V gave up 4 bases and J gave up 8 bases; unmatched junction bases: 2. The CDR3 has 13 amino acids. The entire variable domain, with the rest obtained from reference TRBV11-3 and TRBJ2-2, is as follows: EAGVVQSPRYKIIEKKQPVAFWCNPISGHNTLYWYLQNLGQGPELLIRYENEEAVDDSQLPKDRFSAERLKGVDSTLKIQPAELGDSAVYLCASSSGLAGELFFGEGSRLTVL.

The chain's CDR3 is CASSYRQGTLNTEAFF. Written as DNA, the CDR3 is TGTGCCAGCAGTTACAGGCAGGGAACCCTGAACACTGAAGCTTTCTTT. The V call is TRBV6-2 or TRBV6-3, the J call TRBJ1-1; TRBD1 might be the D (5 bases). The CDR3 runs to 16 residues. Germline CDR1 reads MNHEY; CDR2 reads SVGEGT. The V and J ends lost 2 bases and 0 bases respectively, with 13 bases between them.

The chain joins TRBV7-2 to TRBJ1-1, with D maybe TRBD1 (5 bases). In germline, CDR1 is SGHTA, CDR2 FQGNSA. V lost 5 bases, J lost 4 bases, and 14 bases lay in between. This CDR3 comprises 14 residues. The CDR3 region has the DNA TGTGCCAGCAGCCCACACGGGGGGGGCACTGAAGCTTTCTTT. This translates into CASSPHGGGTEAFF.

The CDR3 here is CASSPQPGPGELFF. The CDR3 bases are TGTGCCAGCTCCCCTCAACCGGGTCCCGGGGAGCTGTTTTTT. This sequence joins TRBV18 and TRBJ2-2; D remains ambiguous. Germline lookup yields CDR1 KGHSH and CDR2 LQKENI. The V and J ends lost 6 bases and 6 bases respectively, with 14 bases between them. The length of the CDR3 is 14 residues.

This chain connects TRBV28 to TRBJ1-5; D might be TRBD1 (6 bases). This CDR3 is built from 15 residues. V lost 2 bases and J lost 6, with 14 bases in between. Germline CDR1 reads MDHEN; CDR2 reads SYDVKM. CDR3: CASSLGGRGVQPQHF. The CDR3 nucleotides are TGTGCCAGCAGTTTAGGGGGCCGGGGGGTTCAGCCCCAGCATTTT.

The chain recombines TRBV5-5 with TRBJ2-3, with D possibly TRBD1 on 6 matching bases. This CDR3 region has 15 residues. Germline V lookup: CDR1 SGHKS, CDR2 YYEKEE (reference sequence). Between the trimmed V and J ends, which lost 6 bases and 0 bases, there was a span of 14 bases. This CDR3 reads CASNVRGPSTDTQYF. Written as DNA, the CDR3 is TGTGCCAGCAACGTCAGGGGACCTAGCACAGATACGCAGTATTTT.

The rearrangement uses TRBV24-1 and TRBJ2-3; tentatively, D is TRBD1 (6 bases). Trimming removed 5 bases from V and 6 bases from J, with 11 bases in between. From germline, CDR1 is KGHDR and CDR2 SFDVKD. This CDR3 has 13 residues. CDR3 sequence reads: CATSGGGRDTQYF. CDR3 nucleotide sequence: TGTGCCACCAGTGGTGGGGGCCGGGATACGCAGTATTTT.

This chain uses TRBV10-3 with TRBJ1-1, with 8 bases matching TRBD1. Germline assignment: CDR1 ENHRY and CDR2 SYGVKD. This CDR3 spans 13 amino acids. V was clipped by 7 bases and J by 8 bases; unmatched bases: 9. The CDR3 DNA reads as TGTGCCATCAAAGGGCCGGGACAGGAAGAAGCTTTCTTT. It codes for CAIKGPGQEEAFF.

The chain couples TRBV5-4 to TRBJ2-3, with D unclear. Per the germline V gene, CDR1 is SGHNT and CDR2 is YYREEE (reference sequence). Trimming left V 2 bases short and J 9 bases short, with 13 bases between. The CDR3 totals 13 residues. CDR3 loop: CASSFGPPETQYF. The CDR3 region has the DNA TGTGCCAGCAGCTTTGGGCCCCCGGAAACGCAGTATTTT. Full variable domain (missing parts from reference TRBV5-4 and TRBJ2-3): ETGVTQSPTHLIKTRGQQVTLRCSSQSGHNTVSWYQQALGQGPQFIFQYYREEENGRGNFPPRFSGLQFPNYSSELNVNALELDDSALYLCASSFGPPETQYFGPGTRLTVL.

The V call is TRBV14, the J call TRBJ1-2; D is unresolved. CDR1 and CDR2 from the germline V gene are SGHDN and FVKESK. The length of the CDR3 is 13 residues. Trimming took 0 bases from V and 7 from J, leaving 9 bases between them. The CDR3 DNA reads TGTGCCAGCAGCCAAGATTTTCATTCTGGCTACACCTTC. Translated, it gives CASSQDFHSGYTF. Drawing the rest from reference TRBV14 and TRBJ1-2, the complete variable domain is EAGVTQFPSHSVIEKGQTVTLRCDPISGHDNLYWYRRVMGKEIKFLLHFVKESKQDESGMPNNRFLAERTGGTYSTLKVQPAELEDSGVYFCASSQDFHSGYTFGSGTRLTVV.

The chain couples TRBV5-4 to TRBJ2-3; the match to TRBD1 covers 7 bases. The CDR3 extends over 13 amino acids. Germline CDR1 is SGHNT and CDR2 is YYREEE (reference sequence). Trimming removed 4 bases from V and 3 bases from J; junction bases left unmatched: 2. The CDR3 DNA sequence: TGTGCCAGCAGCATACAGGGGACAGATACGCAGTATTTT. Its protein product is CASSIQGTDTQYF.

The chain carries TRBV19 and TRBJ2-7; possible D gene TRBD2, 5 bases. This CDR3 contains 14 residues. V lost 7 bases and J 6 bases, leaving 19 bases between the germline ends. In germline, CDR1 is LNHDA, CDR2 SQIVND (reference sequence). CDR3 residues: CASNPSRASGEQYF. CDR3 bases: TGTGCCAGTAATCCATCCCGGGCGAGCGGCGAGCAGTACTTC.

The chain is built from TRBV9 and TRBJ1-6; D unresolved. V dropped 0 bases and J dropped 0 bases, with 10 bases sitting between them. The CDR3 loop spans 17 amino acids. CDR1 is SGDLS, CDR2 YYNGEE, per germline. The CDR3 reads CASSVGQDRSYNSPLHF. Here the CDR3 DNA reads TGTGCCAGCAGCGTAGGCCAGGATCGCTCCTATAATTCACCCCTCCACTTT. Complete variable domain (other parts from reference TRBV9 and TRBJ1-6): DSGVTQTPKHLITATGQRVTLRCSPRSGDLSVYWYQQSLDQGLQFLIQYYNGEERAKGNILERFSAQQFPDLHSELNLSSLELGDSALYFCASSVGQDRSYNSPLHFGNGTRLTVT.

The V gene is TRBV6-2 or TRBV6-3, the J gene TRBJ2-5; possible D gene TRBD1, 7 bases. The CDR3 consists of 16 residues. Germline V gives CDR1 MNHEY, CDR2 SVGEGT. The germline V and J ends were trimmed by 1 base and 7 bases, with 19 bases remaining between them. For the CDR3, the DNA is TGTGCCAGCAGTTACTTCCCGAGCAGGGGGGTAGGGACCCAGTACTTC. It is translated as CASSYFPSRGVGTQYF.

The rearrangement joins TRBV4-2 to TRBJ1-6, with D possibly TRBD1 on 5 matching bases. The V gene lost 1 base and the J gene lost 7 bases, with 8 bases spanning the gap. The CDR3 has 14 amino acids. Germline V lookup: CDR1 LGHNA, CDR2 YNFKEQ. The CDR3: CASSQATVNSPLHF. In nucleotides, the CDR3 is TGTGCCAGCAGCCAAGCGACAGTAAATTCACCCCTCCACTTT.

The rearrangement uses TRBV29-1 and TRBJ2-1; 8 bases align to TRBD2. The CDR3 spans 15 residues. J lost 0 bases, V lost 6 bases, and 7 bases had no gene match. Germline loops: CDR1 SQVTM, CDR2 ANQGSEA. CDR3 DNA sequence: TGCAGCGTGGCAATCGGGGGGGCCTCCTACAATGAGCAGTTCTTC. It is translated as CSVAIGGASYNEQFF.

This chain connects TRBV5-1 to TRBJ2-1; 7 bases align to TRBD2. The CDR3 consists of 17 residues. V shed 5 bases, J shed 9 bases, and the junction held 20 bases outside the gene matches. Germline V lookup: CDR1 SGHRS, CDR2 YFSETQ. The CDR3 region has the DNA TGCGCCAGCAGTCAAAGCGACCCGTGGGAGGGGTCGGGTGAGCAGTTCTTC. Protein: CASSQSDPWEGSGEQFF.

The CDR3 DNA sequence: TGTGCCAGCAGCTTCCAAGGGGGAAGCACAGATACGCAGTATTTT. Encoded protein: CASSFQGGSTDTQYF. The chain recombines TRBV7-3 with TRBJ2-3, with D possibly matching TRBD1 (6 bases). CDR1 is SGHTA and CDR2 is FQGTGA in the germline V gene. V lost 3 bases, J lost 0 bases, and 10 bases lay in between. CDR3 length equals 15 residues.

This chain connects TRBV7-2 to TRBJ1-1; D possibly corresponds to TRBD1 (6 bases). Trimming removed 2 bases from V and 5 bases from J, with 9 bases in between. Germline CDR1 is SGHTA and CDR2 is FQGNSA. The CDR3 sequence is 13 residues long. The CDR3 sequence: CASSLRGQTEAFF. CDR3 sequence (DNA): TGTGCCAGCAGCTTAAGGGGACAAACTGAAGCTTTCTTT.

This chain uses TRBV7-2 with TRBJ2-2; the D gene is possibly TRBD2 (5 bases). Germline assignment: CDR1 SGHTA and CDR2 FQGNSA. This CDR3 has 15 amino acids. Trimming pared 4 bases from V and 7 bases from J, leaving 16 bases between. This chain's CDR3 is CASSSEAGVIGELFF. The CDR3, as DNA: TGTGCCAGCAGCTCGGAGGCAGGTGTGATCGGGGAGCTGTTTTTT.